This T cell receptor beta chain was sequenced in a study of T cells in Graves' hyperthyroidism and ophthalmopathy. The CDR3 regions of TCR beta were amplified from RNA transcripts. Initially, a first-round RT-PCR of the TCR CDR3 employed the HTBI primer set. TCRdb redid the calling of the multiplex PCR reads with MiXCR, one entry per CDR3 protein. The table records some 720,000 distinct CDR3 sequences, about 16% of them present only once. Per the germline V gene, CDR1 is MDHEN and CDR2 is SYDVKM. J was trimmed by 4 bases and V by 5 bases; bases with no gene match: 7. CDR3 length: 17 amino acids. Uncontrolled infection, other autoimmune disease, pregnancy or lactation barred patients from enrollment. This clonotype was detected many times.

The sequence was obtained from a man in his late teens or twenties with Graves' hyperthyroidism. V and J are TRBV28 and TRBJ2-4; 14 nucleotides line up with TRBD2. The sample taken for sequencing was blood. The CDR3, as DNA: TGTGCCAGCAGTACTTTCCGACTAGCGGGAGGGAAAAACATTCAGTACTTC. Encoded protein: CASSTFRLAGGKNIQYF.